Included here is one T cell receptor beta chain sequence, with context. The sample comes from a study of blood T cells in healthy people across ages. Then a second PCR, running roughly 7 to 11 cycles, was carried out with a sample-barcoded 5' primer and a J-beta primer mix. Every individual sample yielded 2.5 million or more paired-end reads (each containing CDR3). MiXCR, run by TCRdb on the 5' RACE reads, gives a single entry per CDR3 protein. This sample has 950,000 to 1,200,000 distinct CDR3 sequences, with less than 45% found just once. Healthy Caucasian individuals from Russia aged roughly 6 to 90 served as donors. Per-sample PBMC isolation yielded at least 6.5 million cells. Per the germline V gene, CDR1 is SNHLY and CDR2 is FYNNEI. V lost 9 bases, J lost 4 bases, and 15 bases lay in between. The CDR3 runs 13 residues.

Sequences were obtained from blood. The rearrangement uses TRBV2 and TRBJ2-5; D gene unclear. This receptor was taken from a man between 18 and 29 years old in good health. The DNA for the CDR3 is TGTGCCAGTGCGTGGGAAAGACGAGAGACCCAGTACTTC. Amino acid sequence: CASAWERRETQYF.